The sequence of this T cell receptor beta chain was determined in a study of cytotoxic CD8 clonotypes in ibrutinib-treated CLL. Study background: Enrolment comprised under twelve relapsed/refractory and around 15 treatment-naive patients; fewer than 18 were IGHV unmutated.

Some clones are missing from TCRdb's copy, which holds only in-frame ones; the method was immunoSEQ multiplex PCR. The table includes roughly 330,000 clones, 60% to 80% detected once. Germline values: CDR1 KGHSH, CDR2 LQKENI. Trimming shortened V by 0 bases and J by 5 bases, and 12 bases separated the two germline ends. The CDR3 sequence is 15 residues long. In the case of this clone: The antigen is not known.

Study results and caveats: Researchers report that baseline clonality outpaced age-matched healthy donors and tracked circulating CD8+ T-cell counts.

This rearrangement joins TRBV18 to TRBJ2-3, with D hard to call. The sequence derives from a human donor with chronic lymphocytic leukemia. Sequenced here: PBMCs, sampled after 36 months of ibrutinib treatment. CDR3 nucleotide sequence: TGTGCCAGCTCACCACCTTTCTTCACGAGAGATACGCAGTATTTT. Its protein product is CASSPPFFTRDTQYF.